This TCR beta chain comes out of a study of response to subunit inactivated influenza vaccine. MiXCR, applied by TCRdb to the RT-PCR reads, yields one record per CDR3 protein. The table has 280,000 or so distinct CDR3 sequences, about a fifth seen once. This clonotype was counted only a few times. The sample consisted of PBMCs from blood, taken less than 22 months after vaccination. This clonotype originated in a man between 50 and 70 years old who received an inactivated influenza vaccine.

The CDR3, as DNA: TGTGCCAGCAGCCAGGCTCAGACAGGGCCTGGAAACACCATATATTTT. As protein: CASSQAQTGPGNTIYF. This chain connects TRBV4-2 to TRBJ1-3, with 7 nucleotides matching TRBD1. V gave up 3 bases and J gave up 2 bases; unmatched junction bases: 7. Germline CDR1 and CDR2: LGHNA and YNFKEQ. There are 16 residues in the CDR3.